This T cell receptor beta chain emerged from a study of T-cell memory formation after mild COVID-19. MiXCR, run by TCRdb on the 5' RACE reads, gives a single entry per CDR3 protein. The sample carries about 400,000 distinct CDR3 sequences, about a sixth recorded once. Trimming stripped 1 base from V and 2 bases from J, with 10 bases between. CDR1 is LGHNA, CDR2 YNFKEQ, per germline. The CDR3 runs 15 residues. The source material was PBMCs or a T cell subset sorted from them (not recorded which). The chain recombines TRBV4-2 with TRBJ2-3; D ambiguous. The clonotype was recovered from a man aged 18 to 29 who had mild COVID-19 (a few samples of this study predate the infection). Cell type and time point are not known. Written as DNA, the CDR3 is TGTGCCAGCAGCCAAGTTCCCGGGCTCACAGATACGCAGTATTTT. Amino acids: CASSQVPGLTDTQYF.